The next 27 T cell receptor beta chains were all read from a single sample in a study of breast tumors, draining lymph nodes, adjacent tissues. Using its own MiXCR run on the multiplex PCR reads, TCRdb lists one record per CDR3 protein. The sample shows over 250,000 distinct CDR3 sequences, more than 30% of them seen only once. Breast cancer patients provided tissue from their axillary draining lymph nodes. What was sequenced was axillary lymph node tissue. Source of these receptors: a female donor with breast cancer. Some clones in this sample may be carry-over from other donors' samples.

Concerning this clonotype: A read error is possible here, since a much larger clone lies one base away. The V and J genes are TRBV7-9 and TRBJ2-1, with TRBD1 matching over 7 bases. The CDR3 consists of 15 residues. Germline CDR1 SEHNR, CDR2 FQNEAQ (reference sequence). The junction had 9 bases not matched to a gene; V was cut back by 6 bases and J by 4 bases. CDR3 region: CASSLGGLPYNEQFF. The CDR3 nucleotides read TGTGCCAGCAGTCTAGGGGGCCTACCTTACAATGAGCAGTTCTTC.

This clonotype was picked up many times. The CDR3, as DNA: TGTGCCAGCAGCCAATCTACAGGGGATGAGACCCAGTACTTC. Its protein product is CASSQSTGDETQYF. V gene TRBV3-1 combines with J gene TRBJ2-5; TRBD1 aligns across 7 bases. Germline V lookup: CDR1 LGHDT, CDR2 YNNKEL (reference sequence). Trimming at V came to 2 bases and at J to 5 bases, leaving 5 bases not matched to a gene. The CDR3 spans 14 residues.

This clonotype was counted only a few times. This chain's CDR3 is CASSKKTSWTQYF. As DNA, the CDR3 is TGTGCCAGCAGTAAGAAGACTAGCTGGACCCAGTACTTC. The chain recombines TRBV6-2 or TRBV6-3 with TRBJ2-5; 7 bases match TRBD2. CDR1 and CDR2 (germline): MNHEY, SVGEGT. CDR3 length equals 13 residues. V lost 5 bases, J lost 7 bases, and 7 bases stayed unmatched.

The rearrangement uses TRBV7-3 and TRBJ2-3, with 10 bases fitting TRBD2. The junction had 3 bases not matched to a gene; V was cut back by 4 bases and J by 5 bases. This CDR3 has 14 residues. Per the germline V gene, CDR1 is SGHTA and CDR2 is FQGTGA. CDR3 nucleotides: TGTGCCAGCAGCTCTAGCGGGAGTCTAGATACGCAGTATTTT. Translating it yields CASSSSGSLDTQYF. Full variable domain (outside the CDR3, taken from reference TRBV7-3 and TRBJ2-3): GAGVSQTPSNKVTEKGKYVELRCDPISGHTALYWYRQSLGQGPEFLIYFQGTGAADDSGLPNDRFFAVRPEGSVSTLKIQRTERGDSAVYLCASSSSGSLDTQYFGPGTRLTVL.

In the case of this clonotype: Since no conserved phenylalanine or tryptophan closes the CDR3, a read error is the likely cause. It is unclear where the CDR3 begins or ends on the DNA, so no DNA is shown, and the CDR3 is as TCRdb lists it. The V call is TRBV15, the J call TRBJ2-7; TRBD2, the table's D call, lacks a check against the DNA. CDR1 is LNHNV and CDR2 is YYDKDF in the germline V gene (reference sequence). The CDR3 is made up of 12 amino acids, end residues included. The CDR3 reads CAASLPPPEDPG.

This clonotype was recorded a few times. This sequence joins TRBV6-6 and TRBJ2-7; 8 bases align to TRBD2. The V segment lost 5 bases and the J segment 3 bases; nucleotides outside the gene matches: 15. This CDR3 region has 17 residues. CDR1 is MNHNY, CDR2 SVGAGI, per germline (reference sequence). The CDR3 here is CASSHGVAGLGGYEQYF. CDR3 DNA sequence: TGTGCCAGCAGTCACGGGGTAGCGGGATTAGGTGGCTACGAGCAGTACTTC.

This clonotype occurred many times. The CDR3 region has the DNA TGTGCCAGCAGTTACCCGGGGTACGAGCAGTACTTC. Translated: CASSYPGYEQYF. The chain has TRBV6-6 and TRBJ2-7, with D maybe TRBD2 (5 bases). The CDR3 runs to 12 residues. V was cut by 2 bases and J by 4 bases, with 6 bases left in between. Looked up from germline, CDR1 is MNHNY and CDR2 is SVGAGI (reference sequence).

This clonotype was observed at least ten times. V and J are TRBV7-2 and TRBJ2-3; no clear D. CDR1 is SGHTA, CDR2 FQGNSA, per germline. Trimming cost V 4 bases and J 0 bases, with 8 bases left between them. The CDR3 is made up of 14 amino acids. The chain's CDR3 is CASSSTSSTDTQYF. CDR3 in DNA: TGTGCCAGCAGCTCTACATCTAGCACAGATACGCAGTATTTT.

This clonotype has at least ten counts. The rearrangement links TRBV5-5 to TRBJ2-3; no clear D. Per germline, CDR1 SGHKS and CDR2 YYEKEE (reference sequence). V was trimmed by 6 bases and J by 2 bases, leaving 16 bases between them. The CDR3 totals 15 residues. DNA for the CDR3: TGTGCCAGCACCCCGTCGTTGAGGAACACAGATACGCAGTATTTT. This sequence encodes CASTPSLRNTDTQYF.

Ten or more counts support this clonotype. V is TRBV12-3 or TRBV12-4 and J is TRBJ2-2; D is perhaps TRBD1 (7 bases). Trimming left V 8 bases short and J 4 bases short, with 17 bases between. The CDR3 runs to 15 residues. The chain's CDR3 is CASFLGQGGTGELFF. The CDR3 bases are TGTGCCAGCTTTCTAGGGCAGGGGGGCACCGGGGAGCTGTTTTTT.

This clonotype was seen many times. The gene calls are TRBV19 and TRBJ2-3; 8 bases map to TRBD1. Germline CDR1 reads LNHDA; CDR2 reads SQIVND (reference sequence). V lost 10 bases to trimming and J lost 0 bases; unmatched junction nucleotides: 3. CDR3 length: 13 residues. CDR3 protein: CATRTGSTDTQYF. The CDR3 coding sequence is TGTGCCACCCGGACAGGGAGCACAGATACGCAGTATTTT.

This clonotype was counted at least ten times. V gene TRBV20-1 combines with J gene TRBJ2-7; TRBD1 matches 7 bases. Germline V gene data show CDR1 as DFQATT and CDR2 as SNEGSKA (reference sequence). V was pared by 4 bases and J by 2 bases, with 2 bases of the junction left unmatched. The length of the CDR3 is 12 residues. The CDR3 DNA reads TGCAGTGCTACGGGACAGACCTACGAGCAGTACTTC. Amino acids: CSATGQTYEQYF.

The chain recombines TRBV11-2 with TRBJ1-5; no reliable D call. Per germline, CDR1 SGHAT and CDR2 FQNNGV. The CDR3 consists of 13 residues. V was cut by 3 bases and J by 11 bases, with 14 bases left in between. The CDR3 here is CASSFGVQETQHF. The CDR3 DNA reads as TGTGCCAGCAGCTTTGGGGTACAAGAGACCCAGCATTTT. The whole variable domain, remainder taken from reference TRBV11-2 and TRBJ1-5, is EAGVAQSPRYKIIEKRQSVAFWCNPISGHATLYWYQQILGQGPKLLIQFQNNGVVDDSQLPKDRFSAERLKGVDSTLKIQPAKLEDSAVYLCASSFGVQETQHFGDGTRLSIL.

This clonotype was observed many times. The chain carries TRBV7-8 and TRBJ2-5; no firm D call. The CDR3 totals 17 residues. Germline loops: CDR1 SGHVS, CDR2 FQNEAQ. The V and J ends lost 2 bases and 5 bases respectively, with 21 bases between them. The CDR3, as DNA: TGTGCCAGCAGCTTAATCCATTGGCTAGAACCTGCCGAGACCCAGTACTTC. Amino acid sequence: CASSLIHWLEPAETQYF.

The chain employs TRBV5-1 and TRBJ2-2; 15 bases are a match to TRBD2. Germline V CDR1 and CDR2: SGHRS, YFSETQ. CDR3 length: 19 amino acids. The J segment lost 1 base and the V segment lost 4 bases, leaving 8 bases of the junction unmatched. CDR3 DNA sequence: TGCGCCAGCAGCGATCCGGGACTAGCGGGAGGACAGAACACCGGGGAGCTGTTTTTT. Translating gives CASSDPGLAGGQNTGELFF.

This clonotype occurred many times. The chain recombines TRBV9 with TRBJ1-4, with D perhaps TRBD1 (5 bases). Germline V gene sequence: CDR1 SGDLS, CDR2 YYNGEE. V was cut by 0 bases and J by 3 bases, with 12 bases left in between. This CDR3 comprises 16 residues. This chain's CDR3 is CASSVETRGANEKLFF. CDR3 nucleotide sequence: TGTGCCAGCAGCGTAGAGACTCGGGGGGCTAATGAAAAACTGTTTTTT.

There are many counts of this clonotype. The rearrangement uses TRBV5-6 and TRBJ2-7, with TRBD1 matching over 10 bases. The CDR3 totals 15 residues. The V segment lost 4 bases and the J segment 0 bases; nucleotides outside the gene matches: 4. The germline gives CDR1 SGHDT, CDR2 YYEEEE. The CDR3, as DNA: TGTGCCAGCAGCGGGACAGGGGCCTACTCCTACGAGCAGTACTTC. The encoded protein is CASSGTGAYSYEQYF.

The chain has TRBV11-3 and TRBJ2-1, with 7 bases lining up with TRBD2. CDR1 is SGHNT, CDR2 YENEEA, per germline. Unmatched junction bases numbered 8, after V lost 2 bases and J lost 7 bases. The CDR3 loop spans 15 amino acids. The CDR3 is CASSLWGRAWNEQFF. Here the CDR3 DNA reads TGTGCCAGCAGCTTATGGGGGAGGGCCTGGAATGAGCAGTTCTTC. Based on the CDR3 plus reference TRBV11-3 and TRBJ2-1, the full variable domain is EAGVVQSPRYKIIEKKQPVAFWCNPISGHNTLYWYLQNLGQGPELLIRYENEEAVDDSQLPKDRFSAERLKGVDSTLKIQPAELGDSAVYLCASSLWGRAWNEQFFGPGTRLTVL.

V gene TRBV28 combines with J gene TRBJ1-4, with 7 bases aligning to TRBD1. V shed 4 bases, J shed 0 bases, and the junction held 8 bases outside the gene matches. The V gene's germline CDR1 is MDHEN and CDR2 SYDVKM. The CDR3 is 17 residues long. DNA for the CDR3: TGTGCCAGCAGTTCGACAGGGACGGTCACAACTAATGAAAAACTGTTTTTT. Its protein product is CASSSTGTVTTNEKLFF.

This clonotype was detected many times. The chain links TRBV20-1 to TRBJ2-7; D unclear. Germline CDR1 reads DFQATT; CDR2 reads SNEGSKA (reference sequence). Trimming removed 0 bases at V and 2 bases at J, with 11 bases between. CDR3 size: 14 residues. The CDR3 coding sequence is TGCAGTGCTAGAGAGCCCAATGGCGCCTACGAGCAGTACTTC. Encoded protein: CSAREPNGAYEQYF.

Many counts were recorded for this clonotype. The CDR3 DNA sequence: TGTGCCAGCAGTGTTGGGCAGGGGGGTACAGATACGCAGTATTTT. This sequence encodes CASSVGQGGTDTQYF. The chain uses TRBV6-4 and TRBJ2-3; D possibly corresponds to TRBD1 (7 bases). The ends were cut back, 4 bases at V and 3 bases at J, with 14 bases in the middle. This CDR3 has 15 amino acids. In germline, CDR1 is MRHNA, CDR2 SNTAGT.

This clonotype was counted a few times. The J gene is TRBJ1-5, the V gene TRBV28; D might be TRBD1 (5 bases). V lost 6 bases and J lost 2, with 14 bases in between. The CDR3 loop spans 15 amino acids. Germline V gene data show CDR1 as MDHEN and CDR2 as SYDVKM. CDR3 sequence (DNA): TGTGCCAGCAGGTCAGGGCATTGGGGCAATCAGCCCCAGCATTTT. Translating it yields CASRSGHWGNQPQHF. The variable domain in full, with the rest retrieved from reference TRBV28 and TRBJ1-5, is DVKVTQSSRYLVKRTGEKVFLECVQDMDHENMFWYRQDPGLGLRLIYFSYDVKMKEKGDIPEGYSVSREKKERFSLILESASTNQTSMYLCASRSGHWGNQPQHFGDGTRLSIL.

The rearrangement joins TRBV2 to TRBJ2-5; TRBD2 matches 13 bases. This CDR3 contains 15 residues. Germline CDR1 is SNHLY and CDR2 is FYNNEI. V shed 5 bases, J shed 5 bases, and the junction held 5 bases outside the gene matches. The CDR3 loop is CASSRLAGGWETQYF. The DNA for the CDR3 is TGTGCCAGCAGTCGACTAGCGGGAGGATGGGAGACCCAGTACTTC.

At least ten counts were recorded for this clonotype. The chain combines TRBV11-2 with TRBJ2-1; 9 bases match TRBD2. Germline V gene data show CDR1 as SGHAT and CDR2 as FQNNGV. The CDR3 has 14 amino acids. The junction had 4 bases not matched to a gene; V was cut back by 0 bases and J by 10 bases. CDR3 protein: CASSLDRLAGEQFF. The CDR3, as DNA: TGTGCCAGCAGCTTAGATAGGCTAGCGGGGGAGCAGTTCTTC. Full variable domain (missing parts from reference TRBV11-2 and TRBJ2-1): EAGVAQSPRYKIIEKRQSVAFWCNPISGHATLYWYQQILGQGPKLLIQFQNNGVVDDSQLPKDRFSAERLKGVDSTLKIQPAKLEDSAVYLCASSLDRLAGEQFFGPGTRLTVL.

This clonotype was recorded many times. V and J are TRBV5-1 and TRBJ1-6; 9 bases line up with TRBD1. Germline loops: CDR1 SGHRS, CDR2 YFSETQ. The CDR3 is 15 amino acids. Trimming at V came to 4 bases and at J to 10 bases, leaving 9 bases not matched to a gene. CDR3 DNA: TGCGCCAGCAGCAGGGGACAGGGAAGGGACTCACCCCTCCACTTT. Protein: CASSRGQGRDSPLHF.

This clonotype occurred many times. The V and J genes are TRBV4-3 and TRBJ2-1; 10 positions match TRBD2. Germline trimming cut 1 base from V and 5 bases from J; bases unmatched to any gene: 5. This CDR3 comprises 16 residues. From germline, CDR1 is LGHNA and CDR2 YSLEER. The CDR3 sequence is CASSQGAAGGNNEQFF. The CDR3 nucleotides read TGCGCCAGCAGCCAAGGGGCAGCGGGAGGGAACAATGAGCAGTTCTTC.

The V and J genes are TRBV9 and TRBJ2-5; D perhaps matches TRBD2 (6 bases). CDR1 is SGDLS, CDR2 YYNGEE, per germline. V lost 6 bases and J 2 bases, leaving 14 bases between the germline ends. CDR3 size: 14 residues. CDR3 residues: CASNHAGPQETQYF. The CDR3 region has the DNA TGTGCCAGCAATCATGCGGGACCACAAGAGACCCAGTACTTC.